This entry features one T cell receptor beta chain sequence. This sample stems from a study of T cell changes during pregnancy in multiple sclerosis. V shed 2 bases, J shed 4 bases, and the junction held 6 bases outside the gene matches. CDR3 length equals 15 residues. Per the germline V gene, CDR1 is SGDLS and CDR2 is YYNGEE. Libraries were prepared by immunoSEQ multiplex PCR; TCRdb keeps only in-frame clonotypes and omits some of them. The sample holds under 80,000 clones, roughly 90% seen once. The TCR originated in a female donor with multiple sclerosis, enrolled in a pregnancy study. Sequencing used peripheral blood, obtained in the first trimester of pregnancy. The V gene is TRBV9, the J gene TRBJ2-7; 10 bases are shared with TRBD2. As DNA, the CDR3 is TGTGCCAGCAGCGTGACCGGGACTAGCGCGTACGAGCAGTACTTC. Protein product: CASSVTGTSAYEQYF.